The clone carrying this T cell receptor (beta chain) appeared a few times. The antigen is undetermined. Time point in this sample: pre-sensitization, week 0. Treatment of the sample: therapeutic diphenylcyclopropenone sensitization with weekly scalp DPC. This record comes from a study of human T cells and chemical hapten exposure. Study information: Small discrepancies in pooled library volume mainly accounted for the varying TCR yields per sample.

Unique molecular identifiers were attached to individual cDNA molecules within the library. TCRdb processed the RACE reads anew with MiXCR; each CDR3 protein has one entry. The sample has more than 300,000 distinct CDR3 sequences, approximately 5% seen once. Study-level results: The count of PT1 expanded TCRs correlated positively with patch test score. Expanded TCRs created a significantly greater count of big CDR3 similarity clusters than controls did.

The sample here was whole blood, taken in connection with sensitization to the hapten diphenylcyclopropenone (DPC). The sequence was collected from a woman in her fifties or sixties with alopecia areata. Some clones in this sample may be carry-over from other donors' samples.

CDR3 sequence reads: CASTYQEYNEQFF. CDR3 nucleotides: TGTGCCAGCACTTACCAGGAATACAATGAGCAGTTCTTC. The chain has TRBV28 and TRBJ2-1; no clear D gene. Germline loops: CDR1 MDHEN, CDR2 SYDVKM. This CDR3 has 13 residues. Trimming shortened V by 7 bases and J by 4 bases, and 11 bases separated the two germline ends.